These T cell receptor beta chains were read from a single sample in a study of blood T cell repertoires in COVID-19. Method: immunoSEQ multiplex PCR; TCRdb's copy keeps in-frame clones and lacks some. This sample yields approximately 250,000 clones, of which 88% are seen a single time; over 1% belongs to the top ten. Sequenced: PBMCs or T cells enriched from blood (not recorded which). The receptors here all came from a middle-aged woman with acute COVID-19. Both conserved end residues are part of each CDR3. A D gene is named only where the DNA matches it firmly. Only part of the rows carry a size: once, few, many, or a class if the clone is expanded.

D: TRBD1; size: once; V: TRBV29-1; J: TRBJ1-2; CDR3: CSVELGQGNYGYTF; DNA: TGCAGCGTTGAATTGGGACAGGGGAACTATGGCTACACCTTC
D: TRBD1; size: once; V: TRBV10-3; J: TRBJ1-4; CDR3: CAISESWTGGQEKLFF; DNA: TGTGCCATCAGTGAGTCGTGGACAGGGGGCCAGGAAAAACTGTTTTTT
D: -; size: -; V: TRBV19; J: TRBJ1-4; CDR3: CASSLVTGGNEKLFF; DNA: TGTGCCAGTAGTCTTGTGACAGGTGGGAATGAAAAACTGTTTTTT
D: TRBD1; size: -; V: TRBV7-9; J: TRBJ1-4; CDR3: CASISLRTGQGEKLFF; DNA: TGTGCCAGCATCAGCTTACGAACGGGACAGGGGGAAAAACTGTTTTTT
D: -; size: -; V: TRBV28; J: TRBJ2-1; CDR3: CASSNGYNEQFF; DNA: TGTGCCAGCAGTAACGGTTACAATGAGCAGTTCTTC
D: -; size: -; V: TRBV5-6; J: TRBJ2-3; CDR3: CASSLGAGSTDTQYF; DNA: TGTGCCAGCAGCTTGGGGGCAGGGAGCACAGATACGCAGTATTTT
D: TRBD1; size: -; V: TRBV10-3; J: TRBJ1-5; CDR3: CAISRQGHQPQHF; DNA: TGTGCCATCAGCCGACAGGGACATCAGCCCCAGCATTTT
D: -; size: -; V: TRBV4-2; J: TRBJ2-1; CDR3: CASSPLKGDYNEQFF; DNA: TGTGCCAGCAGCCCCCTGAAGGGAGATTACAATGAGCAGTTCTTC
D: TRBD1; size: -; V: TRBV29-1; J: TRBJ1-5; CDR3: CSVQQGAGQPQHF; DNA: TGCAGCGTCCAACAGGGGGCTGGTCAGCCCCAGCATTTT
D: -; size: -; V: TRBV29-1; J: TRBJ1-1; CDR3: CSAIIPVNTEAFF; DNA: TGCAGCGCTATCATTCCGGTAAACACTGAAGCTTTCTTT
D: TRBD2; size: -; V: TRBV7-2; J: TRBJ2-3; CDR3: CASSFRASGSGTDTQYF; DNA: TGTGCCAGCAGCTTCAGAGCTAGCGGGAGCGGGACAGATACGCAGTATTTT
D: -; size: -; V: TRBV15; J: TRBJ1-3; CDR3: CATSRDGAGTDF; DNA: TGTGCCACCAGCAGAGATGGGGCTGGAACAGATTTT
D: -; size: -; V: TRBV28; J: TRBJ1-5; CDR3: CASSSWEVDNQPQHF; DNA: TGTGCCAGCAGTTCCTGGGAGGTTGACAATCAGCCCCAGCATTTT
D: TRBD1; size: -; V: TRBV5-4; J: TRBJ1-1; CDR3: CASSIKQGTLEAFF; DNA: TGTGCCAGCAGCATTAAACAGGGGACCCTTGAAGCTTTCTTT
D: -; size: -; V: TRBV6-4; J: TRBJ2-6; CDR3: CASSDSQSSGANVLTF; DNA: TGTGCCAGCAGTGACTCACAGAGCTCTGGGGCCAACGTCCTGACTTTC
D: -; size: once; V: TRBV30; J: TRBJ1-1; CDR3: CAWSVRQPNTEAFF; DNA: TGTGCCTGGAGTGTAAGACAGCCGAACACTGAAGCTTTCTTT
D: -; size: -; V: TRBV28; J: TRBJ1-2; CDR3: CASSLTAGSYGYTF; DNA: TGTGCCAGCAGTTTAACGGCGGGATCGTATGGCTACACCTTC
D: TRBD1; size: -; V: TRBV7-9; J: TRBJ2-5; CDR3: CASSLARQGSDLQETQYF; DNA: TGTGCCAGCAGCTTAGCGAGACAGGGGTCCGACCTTCAAGAGACCCAGTACTTC
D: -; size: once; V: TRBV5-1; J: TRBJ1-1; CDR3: CASSLQAENTEAFF; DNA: TGCGCCAGCAGCTTGCAGGCAGAGAACACTGAAGCTTTCTTT
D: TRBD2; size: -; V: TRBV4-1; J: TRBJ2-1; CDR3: CASSQGNLDRLAGYNEQFF; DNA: TGCGCCAGCAGCCAAGGAAACCTCGATCGACTAGCGGGATACAATGAGCAGTTCTTC
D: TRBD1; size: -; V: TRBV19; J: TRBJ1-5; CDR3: CASSTQRGQGDQPQHF; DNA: TGTGCCAGTAGTACACAGAGGGGGCAGGGGGATCAGCCCCAGCATTTT
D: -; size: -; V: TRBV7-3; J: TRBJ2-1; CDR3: CASSLTAIYNEQFF; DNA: TGTGCCAGCAGCTTAACGGCCATCTACAATGAGCAGTTCTTC
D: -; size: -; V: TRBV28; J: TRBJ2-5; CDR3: CASSLISSVQETQYF; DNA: TGTGCCAGCAGTTTAATATCGTCAGTCCAAGAGACCCAGTACTTC
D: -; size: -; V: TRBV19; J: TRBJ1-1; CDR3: CASSIIAMNTEAFF; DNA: TGTGCCAGTAGTATAATAGCGATGAACACTGAAGCTTTCTTT
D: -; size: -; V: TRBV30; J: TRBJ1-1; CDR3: CAWSVRGLEAFF; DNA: TGTGCCTGGAGTGTGCGGGGTCTGGAAGCTTTCTTT
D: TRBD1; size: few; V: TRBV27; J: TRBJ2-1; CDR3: CASSQQRQGAYNEQFF; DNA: TGTGCCAGCAGCCAACAAAGACAGGGGGCTTACAATGAGCAGTTCTTC
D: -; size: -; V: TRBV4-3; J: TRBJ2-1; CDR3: CASSRKGVSSYNEQFF; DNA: TGCGCCAGCAGCCGCAAGGGGGTCAGCTCCTACAATGAGCAGTTCTTC
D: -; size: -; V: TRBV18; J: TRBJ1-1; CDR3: CASSPSQLEAEAFF; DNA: TGTGCCAGCTCACCTAGTCAGTTAGAGGCTGAAGCTTTCTTT
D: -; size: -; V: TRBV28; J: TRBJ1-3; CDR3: CASNAGAGNTIYF; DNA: TGTGCCAGCAACGCAGGGGCAGGAAACACCATATATTTT
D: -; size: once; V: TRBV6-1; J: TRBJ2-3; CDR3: CASSALSRETADTQYF; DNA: TGTGCCAGCAGTGCACTCTCTCGAGAGACAGCAGATACGCAGTATTTT
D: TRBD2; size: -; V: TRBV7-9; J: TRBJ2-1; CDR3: CATLAGVYNEQFF; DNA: TGTGCCACCTTAGCGGGAGTCTACAATGAGCAGTTCTTC
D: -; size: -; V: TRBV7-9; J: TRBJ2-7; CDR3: CASSLASDNSDEQYF; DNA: TGTGCCAGCAGCTTAGCGTCGGACAATAGTGACGAGCAGTACTTC
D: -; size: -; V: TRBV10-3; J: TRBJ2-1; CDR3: CAIAWSGEGNEQFF; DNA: TGTGCCATCGCCTGGTCTGGAGAAGGCAATGAGCAGTTCTTC
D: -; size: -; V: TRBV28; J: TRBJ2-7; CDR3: CASMRDAYEQYF; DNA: TGTGCCAGCATGCGGGACGCCTACGAGCAGTACTTC
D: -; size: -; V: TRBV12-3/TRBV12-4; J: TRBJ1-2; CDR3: CASSPSGLAGYTF; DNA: TGTGCCAGCTCGCCTTCAGGGCTCGCCGGCTACACCTTC
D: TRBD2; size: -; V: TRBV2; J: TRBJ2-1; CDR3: CASSLSGGSYNEQFF; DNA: TGTGCCAGCAGTCTTAGCGGGGGCTCCTACAATGAGCAGTTCTTC
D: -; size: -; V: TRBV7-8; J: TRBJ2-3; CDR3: CASSGQSTDTQYF; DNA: TGTGCCAGCAGTGGACAGTCCACAGATACGCAGTATTTT
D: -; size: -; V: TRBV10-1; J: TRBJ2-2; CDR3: CASSESWTENTGELFF; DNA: TGCGCCAGCAGTGAGTCTTGGACAGAGAACACCGGGGAGCTGTTTTTT
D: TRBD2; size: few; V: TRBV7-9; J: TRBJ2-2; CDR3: CASIAGGRNGELFF; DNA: TGTGCCAGCATCGCGGGAGGGCGGAACGGGGAGCTGTTTTTT
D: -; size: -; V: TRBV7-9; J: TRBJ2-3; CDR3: CASSFSTDTQYF; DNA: TGTGCCAGCAGCTTTAGTACAGATACGCAGTATTTT